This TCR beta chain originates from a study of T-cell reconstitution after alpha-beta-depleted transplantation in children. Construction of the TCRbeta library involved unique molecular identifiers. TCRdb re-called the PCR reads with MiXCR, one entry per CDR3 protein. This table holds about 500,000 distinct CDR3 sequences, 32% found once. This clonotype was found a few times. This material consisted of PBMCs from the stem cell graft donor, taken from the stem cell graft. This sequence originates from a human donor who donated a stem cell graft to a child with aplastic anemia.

DNA for the CDR3: TGTGCCAGCAGCCTAAAGTCTGCGGGAGTGCCCAATGAGCAGTTCTTC. This sequence encodes CASSLKSAGVPNEQFF. The V call is TRBV7-9, the J call TRBJ2-1; 7 positions match TRBD2. Per germline, CDR1 SEHNR and CDR2 FQNEAQ (reference sequence). There are 16 residues in the CDR3. V shed 5 bases and J 6 bases; nucleotides not matched to a gene: 13.